One sample yielded the 27 T cell receptor beta chains listed below, sequenced in a study of CD8 T cells in ankylosing spondylitis (dated by TCRdb to the late 2010s). The protocol used for the library was 5' RACE. This sample was sequenced with an Illumina HiSeq 2500. TCRdb took the public reads, trimmed them with fastp at Q25, ran MiXCR for clone calling and kept in-frame beta chains. Identical CDR3 protein sequences are pooled into one entry, listed with their most common genes and DNA. Within this sample are over 130,000 distinct CDR3 sequences, with under 45% of them counted one time only. The top ten constitute over 12% of the sample. Specimen: synovial fluid, either unsorted or a sorted T cell fraction (not recorded which). All receptors derive from a male donor with ankylosing spondylitis.

The chain couples TRBV3-1 to TRBJ1-1; D unclear. The length of the CDR3 is 13 residues. Trimming left V 1 base short and J 10 bases short, with 13 bases between. Germline assignment: CDR1 LGHDT and CDR2 YNNKEL (reference sequence). The CDR3 spells CASSQVMGYGAFF. In DNA, the CDR3 is TGTGCCAGCAGCCAAGTGATGGGGTACGGAGCTTTCTTT.

The sample holds many counts of this clonotype. The chain joins TRBV7-9 to TRBJ2-7, with no clear D. Trimming stripped 1 base from V and 4 bases from J, with 5 bases between. This CDR3 comprises 12 residues. CDR1 SEHNR and CDR2 FQNEAQ come from the germline V gene (reference sequence). The CDR3 nucleotides read TGTGCCAGCAGCTTAGATTGGTACGAGCAGTACTTC. Its protein is CASSLDWYEQYF.

The chain recombines TRBV29-1 with TRBJ2-1, with TRBD2 as a possible D gene (6 bases). Trimming took 7 bases from V and 7 from J, leaving 26 bases between them. Germline V lookup: CDR1 SQVTM, CDR2 ANQGSEA. This CDR3 contains 16 residues. The CDR3 DNA sequence: TGCAGCGGCTGGGTCTCGCGGGACCGATCAGGAAATGAGCAGTTCTTC. This codes for CSGWVSRDRSGNEQFF.

The chain has TRBV20-1 and TRBJ2-3; 7 bases fit TRBD2. The V gene's germline CDR1 is DFQATT and CDR2 SNEGSKA (reference sequence). V dropped 0 bases and J dropped 4; count of bases not matched to a gene: 7. This CDR3 has 15 residues. CDR3 residues: CSARDGGEGADTQYF. In DNA form, the CDR3 reads TGCAGTGCTAGAGATGGCGGGGAGGGAGCAGATACGCAGTATTTT.

This clonotype was counted between two and nine times. V and J are TRBV28 and TRBJ1-4; D uncertain. This CDR3 region has 12 residues. The V gene lost 5 bases and the J gene lost 0 bases, with 1 base spanning the gap. Germline V gives CDR1 MDHEN, CDR2 SYDVKM. Written as DNA, the CDR3 is TGTGCCAGCAGTCCAACTAATGAAAAACTGTTTTTT. Translation gives CASSPTNEKLFF.

The chain couples TRBV28 to TRBJ1-5, with D unresolved. This CDR3 region has 15 residues. Germline V gene data show CDR1 as MDHEN and CDR2 as SYDVKM. Trimming removed 2 bases from V and 0 bases from J, with 8 bases in between. This CDR3 is CASSLGIHSNQPQHF. The CDR3 coding sequence is TGTGCCAGCAGTTTAGGTATCCATAGCAATCAGCCCCAGCATTTT.

V usage is TRBV6-5 and J usage is TRBJ1-2; tentatively, D is TRBD1 (5 bases). CDR1 is MNHEY, CDR2 SVGAGI, per germline. V was trimmed by 0 bases and J by 4 bases, leaving 12 bases between them. The CDR3 covers 15 residues. The CDR3 DNA sequence: TGTGCCAGCAGTTACTCGCCAGGGTTAAGCTATGGCTACACCTTC. Its protein is CASSYSPGLSYGYTF.

The chain links TRBV28 to TRBJ1-1; no definite D call. This CDR3 spans 17 amino acids. The germline V gene encodes CDR1 MDHEN and CDR2 SYDVKM. Trimming took 4 bases from V and 0 from J, leaving 18 bases between them. CDR3 amino acids: CASSSSEASTVNTEAFF. DNA of the CDR3: TGTGCCAGCAGTTCCTCAGAGGCATCGACGGTGAACACTGAAGCTTTCTTT.

The V gene is TRBV5-1, the J gene TRBJ2-7, with D unresolved. Trimming stripped 3 bases from V and 10 bases from J, with 11 bases between. The CDR3 is 11 residues long. CDR1 and CDR2 from the germline V gene are SGHRS and YFSETQ. This CDR3 is CASSSPDGQYF. The DNA of the CDR3 is TGCGCCAGCAGCTCCCCGGACGGCCAGTACTTC.

The chain recombines TRBV11-2 with TRBJ2-7; no firm D call. Germline V lookup: CDR1 SGHAT, CDR2 FQNNGV. V lost 1 base, J lost 2 bases, and 15 bases lay in between. The CDR3 sequence is 16 residues long. The CDR3 region is CASSLATLLTPYEQYF. CDR3 DNA: TGTGCCAGCAGCTTAGCTACTCTCCTCACTCCCTACGAGCAGTACTTC.

The chain couples TRBV10-3 to TRBJ2-2, with a weak D call TRBD2 (6 bases). Germline CDR1 and CDR2: ENHRY and SYGVKD. Trimming shortened V by 2 bases and J by 4 bases, and 17 bases separated the two germline ends. CDR3 length: 17 residues. This CDR3 reads CAISEPRGPLGTGELFF. DNA of the CDR3: TGTGCCATCAGTGAGCCGCGGGGCCCGCTAGGCACCGGGGAGCTGTTTTTT.

The genes are TRBV20-1 and TRBJ2-5; 11 positions agree with TRBD2. V lost 6 bases, J lost 4 bases, and 10 bases stayed unmatched. This CDR3 contains 15 residues. Per germline, CDR1 DFQATT and CDR2 SNEGSKA (reference sequence). The CDR3, as DNA: TGCAGTGCCAGTCCGACTAGCGGGGTCGGAGAGACCCAGTACTTC. Its translation: CSASPTSGVGETQYF.

The sample holds a few counts of this clonotype. The chain employs TRBV25-1 and TRBJ2-1, with D possibly matching TRBD1 (5 bases). The ends were cut back, 0 bases at V and 5 bases at J, with 17 bases in the middle. CDR1 and CDR2 (germline): MGHDK, SYGVNS. The CDR3 consists of 17 residues. CDR3: CASSEYLSKGNNNEQFF. In DNA, the CDR3 is TGTGCCAGCAGTGAATATCTAAGCAAGGGGAACAACAATGAGCAGTTCTTC.

This sequence joins TRBV4-1 and TRBJ1-5, with D possibly matching TRBD1 (5 bases). CDR3 length equals 15 residues. V was trimmed by 4 bases and J by 5 bases, leaving 15 bases between them. Germline V gene data show CDR1 as MGHRA and CDR2 as YSYEKL. The CDR3 bases are TGCGCCAGCAGCCCCTTATGGGACCCCGATCAGCCCCAGCATTTT. This translates into CASSPLWDPDQPQHF.

The chain has TRBV7-9 and TRBJ2-3, with 9 bases that match TRBD2. Per the germline V gene, CDR1 is SEHNR and CDR2 is FQNEAQ (reference sequence). CDR3 length equals 17 residues. V shed 1 base and J 2 bases; nucleotides not matched to a gene: 7. CDR3 nucleotide sequence: TGTGCCAGCAGCTTAGGGCCGGCTAGCGGGACCACAGATACGCAGTATTTT. It specifies CASSLGPASGTTDTQYF.

This clonotype has a count of ten or more. This chain uses TRBV3-1 with TRBJ2-1; no clear D. This CDR3 contains 13 residues. The V gene's germline CDR1 is LGHDT and CDR2 YNNKEL (reference sequence). Trimming took off 4 bases at V and 4 bases at J, with 8 bases between the two ends. CDR3 bases: TGTGCCAGCAGCCTAGGTCTGTACAATGAGCAGTTCTTC. Residues: CASSLGLYNEQFF.

V usage is TRBV4-1 and J usage is TRBJ1-5, with D hard to call. Trimming took 3 bases from V and 3 from J, leaving 12 bases between them. The CDR3 has 15 residues. Germline lookup yields CDR1 MGHRA and CDR2 YSYEKL. CDR3 loop: CASSQIPMSNQPQHF. In DNA form, the CDR3 reads TGCGCCAGCAGCCAGATCCCCATGTCCAATCAGCCCCAGCATTTT.

The chain couples TRBV29-1 to TRBJ2-7; 7 positions match TRBD1. The length of the CDR3 is 12 residues. Germline lookup yields CDR1 SQVTM and CDR2 ANQGSEA. The ends lost 8 bases at V and 6 bases at J; junction bases unmatched: 10. This CDR3 reads CSYQEGGSEQYF. In DNA form, the CDR3 reads TGCAGCTATCAGGAAGGGGGCTCCGAGCAGTACTTC.

The chain joins TRBV25-1 to TRBJ1-3; D is ambiguous. The V gene's germline CDR1 is MGHDK and CDR2 SYGVNS. This CDR3 comprises 15 residues. With 2 bases removed from V and 2 bases from J, the gap between germline ends came to 10 bases. The DNA for the CDR3 is TGTGCCAGCAGTGAAGAAGGGTTCCCTGGAAACACCATATATTTT. It yields the protein CASSEEGFPGNTIYF.

The chain recombines TRBV5-1 with TRBJ2-7; no definite D call. CDR3 size: 13 residues. The V and J ends lost 0 bases and 5 bases respectively, with 9 bases between them. From germline, CDR1 is SGHRS and CDR2 YFSETQ. The DNA for the CDR3 is TGCGCCAGCAGCTTGGGGGGATTTGACGAGCAGTACTTC. Its protein is CASSLGGFDEQYF.

A single count supports this clonotype. This rearrangement joins TRBV30 to TRBJ2-3; the D is unclear. Between the trimmed V and J ends, which lost 2 bases and 0 bases, there was a span of 12 bases. The CDR3 runs 15 residues. CDR1 and CDR2 (germline): GTSNPN, SVGIG (reference sequence). The CDR3 reads CAWSFTAFSTDTQYF. In DNA, the CDR3 is TGTGCCTGGAGTTTCACAGCTTTTAGCACAGATACGCAGTATTTT.

V and J are TRBV7-9 and TRBJ1-2; D is uncertain. The CDR3 runs 12 residues. Germline CDR1 SEHNR, CDR2 FQNEAQ (reference sequence). V lost 2 bases and J 10 bases, leaving 11 bases between the germline ends. For the CDR3, the DNA is TGTGCCAGCAGCTTACTGGAGGCAGACTACACCTTC. Translating gives CASSLLEADYTF.

This clonotype has more than one count but fewer than ten. This chain links TRBV6-5 with TRBJ2-1; possibly TRBD1 for D (6 bases). This CDR3 has 14 residues. The V end was cut by 2 bases, the J end by 3 bases, with 8 bases between. CDR1 and CDR2 from the germline V gene are MNHEY and SVGAGI. Here the CDR3 DNA reads TGTGCCAGCAGTTACCTGGACAGCTACAATGAGCAGTTCTTC. It codes for CASSYLDSYNEQFF.

This clonotype occurred a few times. V and J are TRBV4-1 and TRBJ1-1, with 8 bases identical to TRBD1. With V trimmed by 3 bases and J by 4 bases, 1 base remained unmatched. Germline V gives CDR1 MGHRA, CDR2 YSYEKL. The CDR3 spans 13 residues. The CDR3 loop reads CASSHGTGTEAFF. Here the CDR3 DNA reads TGCGCCAGCAGCCACGGGACAGGCACTGAAGCTTTCTTT.

The chain carries TRBV7-2 and TRBJ2-5, with 7 bases fitting TRBD1. This CDR3 has 18 residues. Germline loops: CDR1 SGHTA, CDR2 FQGNSA. Germline trimming cut 0 bases from V and 0 bases from J; bases unmatched to any gene: 10. CDR3: CASSLAVSGGPNQETQYF. Here the CDR3 DNA reads TGTGCCAGCAGCTTAGCGGTTTCAGGGGGTCCCAACCAAGAGACCCAGTACTTC.

The chain carries TRBV7-9 and TRBJ2-3; D is unclear. Germline lookup yields CDR1 SEHNR and CDR2 FQNEAQ (reference sequence). Trimming pared 1 base from V and 4 bases from J, leaving 15 bases between. This CDR3 has 16 residues. The chain's CDR3 is CASSLESPLGPDTQYF. DNA of the CDR3: TGTGCCAGCAGCTTAGAATCCCCCCTAGGCCCAGATACGCAGTATTTT.

The chain uses TRBV15 and TRBJ1-2; the match to TRBD1 covers 7 bases. The CDR3 contains 14 residues. The V segment lost 3 bases and the J segment 3 bases; nucleotides outside the gene matches: 4. The V gene's germline CDR1 is LNHNV and CDR2 YYDKDF (reference sequence). CDR3 region: CATSSIGQDYGYTF. The CDR3 DNA is TGTGCCACCAGCAGCATTGGACAGGACTATGGCTACACCTTC.